This T cell receptor beta chain was recovered during a study of blood T cells in healthy people across ages (dated by TCRdb to between 2014 and 2017). At the level of the whole study: In model experiments, template switching captured roughly one uniquely barcoded TCR beta cDNA molecule for every two T cells. To track age-related changes in TCR beta repertoire diversity, the study relied on deep sequencing normalized with unique cDNA molecular identifiers. Donors were grouped into four age groups: young (average 16 years), middle-aged (over 35), aged (approximately 67) and long-lived (around 82). The study analyzed two additional independent replicas of 1 million unique cDNA reads from the same blood draw for two donors, one aged 18 to 30 and one aged 80 or older. To avoid experimental bias, donors of different ages were distributed randomly across sequencing lanes. Here is what the overall study found, with its caveats: Total diversity estimates from one million sequenced T cells were considered lower bounds and underestimates. Because profiling used bulk unsorted PBMCs, naive and antigen-experienced compartments could not be compared conclusively. Donor CMV infection status was unknown, potentially confounding age-related changes in expanded clonotypes. Compared with the aged group, the long-lived group had more naive CD4+ T cells, fewer expanded clones and increased TCR diversity, a pattern suggesting age selection. There was a strong correlation between observed TCR beta diversity and the percentage of naive T cells measured by flow cytometry. Observed TCR beta diversity per million T cells fell roughly linearly with age, and a significant reduction was already apparent by age around 44.

From cysteine to phenylalanine, the CDR3 is 17 amino acids long. Only the CDR3 DNA stays, 51 bases, in frame from base 1. The junction shows trimming of 5 bases on V and 4 bases on J, and the gene matches do not reach 13 bases of it. From the germline V gene, CDR1 is SGHVS and CDR2 is FQNEAQ. In the case of this clonotype: This receptor's antigen is unknown. Base qualities are not provided; no much larger clone lies one nucleotide away.

Receptor libraries were prepared by 5' RACE. A second roughly 7 to 12 cycle PCR used a sample-barcoded 5' primer and a J-beta primer mix. Each TCR beta cDNA molecule received a unique molecular identifier from a template-switch 5' adaptor carrying 12 random nucleotides. At least 2.5 million CDR3-containing paired-end reads were obtained from each sample. First-strand cDNA synthesis was performed from all RNA using the Mint cDNA synthesis kit, with priming by a TRBC-specific oligonucleotide. After uracil-DNA glycosylase treatment, a first 18-cycle PCR used universal primers M1SS and BC2_uni_R on all cDNA. The authors' analysis ran thus. Each sample was normalized by randomly selecting 1 million high-quality reads, each carrying a distinct molecular identifier. Instead of being binned into consensus sequences, reads with shared molecular identifiers were discarded. MiTCR, run with a Q25 quality threshold and the strictest error-elimination algorithm, handled CDR3 identification, clonotype clustering and error correction. A nonparametric unseen species model using Euler transformation provided a lower-bound estimate of total TCR beta diversity. Using fastp trimming at Q25 and MiXCR clonotype assembly, TCRdb reanalyzed the public sequencing data and kept in-frame beta chains. CDR3 protein sequences are deduplicated, and each keeps its most common genes and DNA. These V and J calls originate from TCRdb's pipeline instead of the authors' own analysis. The sample profile shows 1.8 million or so distinct CDR3 sequences; about two fifths of them were found once. Clones ranked in the top ten supply roughly 23% of the sample.

Systemically healthy Caucasian individuals from Russia, about 38 in total and aged roughly 6 to 100 years, were included as donors. Approximately 10 milliliters of peripheral blood were collected from each donor into EDTA-treated Vacutainer tubes. Ficoll-Paque density-gradient centrifugation was used to isolate PBMCs, with at least 7 million per sample. Total RNA was extracted from PBMCs with Trizol reagent, with at least 5.5 micrograms obtained per sample. For every donor, an aliquot of PBMCs went through flow cytometry to measure the percentages of naive CD45RAhigh/CD27high T cells. The origin of this receptor is a human donor in good health. Sequenced material: blood. This chain is built from TRBV7-8 and TRBJ2-3, with 9 junctional bases fitting TRBD2. The CDR3 region reads CASSTMTSGEGADTQYF. The DNA is as follows: TGTGCCAGCAGCACCATGACTAGCGGAGAGGGCGCAGATACGCAGTATTTT.